One and the same sample provided the 27 T cell receptor beta chains below, sequenced in a study of regulatory T cells in long-lasting Graves disease. The authors built TCR beta libraries using iRepertoire HTBI primers and Arm-PCR of CDR3 regions. TCRdb called the multiplex PCR reads again in MiXCR, with one record for every CDR3 protein. The sample gives a few hundred thousand distinct CDR3 sequences, approximately 15% of which show up once; about 8% is in the top ten. As to time point: newly diagnosed GD, antithyroid drugs for less than 3 months. PBMCs were the source of the RNA used for TCR sequencing. This sample also belongs to another study, concerning T cells in Graves' hyperthyroidism and ophthalmopathy.

The sample consisted of peripheral blood mononuclear cells (PBMCs), taken at new diagnosis, from a patient treated with antithyroid drugs. The receptors originated from a middle-aged woman with Graves disease.

The chain carries TRBV20-1 and TRBJ1-2, with 7 bases that match TRBD1. V lost 6 bases, J lost 5 bases, and 12 bases stayed unmatched. This CDR3 region has 14 residues. The V gene's germline CDR1 is DFQATT and CDR2 SNEGSKA (reference sequence). CDR3: CSAHTPGQPYGYTF. CDR3 bases: TGCAGTGCCCACACCCCGGGACAGCCATATGGCTACACCTTC.

This clonotype occurred many times. This sequence joins TRBV30 and TRBJ2-3; 8 positions match TRBD1. Germline V CDR1 and CDR2: GTSNPN, SVGIG (reference sequence). The CDR3 is 15 amino acids. The V gene end was trimmed by 3 bases and the J gene end by 1 base; junction bases not matched to a gene: 6. The CDR3 DNA reads as TGTGCCTGGAGATATAAGGGACAGGGCACAGATACGCAGTATTTT. Amino acid sequence: CAWRYKGQGTDTQYF.

This clonotype was seen repeatedly, ten times or more. J is TRBJ2-3 and V is TRBV5-4, with TRBD1 matching over 9 bases. CDR3 length equals 15 residues. Germline lookup yields CDR1 SGHNT and CDR2 YYREEE (reference sequence). The trim removed 1 base at V and 4 bases at J, leaving 4 bases unmatched. In nucleotides, the CDR3 is TGTGCCAGCAGCTTGAGGGACAGGGTCGCAGATACGCAGTATTTT. Translated, it gives CASSLRDRVADTQYF.

This clonotype was seen more than once but under ten times. The gene calls are TRBV24-1 and TRBJ2-3, with 7 bases matching TRBD2. V lost 10 bases to trimming and J lost 4 bases; unmatched junction nucleotides: 13. The CDR3 is 15 amino acids. From germline, CDR1 is KGHDR and CDR2 SFDVKD. CDR3 sequence (DNA): TGTGCCACAAGAGGGACTAACAAGGACGCAGATACGCAGTATTTT. Its protein is CATRGTNKDADTQYF.

This chain links TRBV28 with TRBJ2-7; 7 positions agree with TRBD2. Trimming took 3 bases from V and 0 from J; bases not matched to a gene: 11. Germline V gene sequence: CDR1 MDHEN, CDR2 SYDVKM. This CDR3 is 17 amino acids long. For the CDR3, the DNA is TGTGCCAGCAGTTTCCCCGAAGTGGGAGGGAGCTCCTACGAGCAGTACTTC. Translating it yields CASSFPEVGGSSYEQYF.

This chain connects TRBV14 to TRBJ2-7, with 8 bases matching TRBD1. Germline-derived CDR1 and CDR2 are SGHDN and FVKESK. After removal of 2 bases from V and 4 bases from J, the junction contained 10 bases not matched to a gene. This CDR3 has 16 amino acids. In DNA, the CDR3 is TGTGCCAGCAGCCAATCCCCGGGCAGGGGGCATTACGAGCAGTACTTC. This codes for CASSQSPGRGHYEQYF.

This clonotype was seen at least ten times. CDR3 DNA: TGTGCCAGCAGCTTAGTCGGCCACCGGGACAGGGTGCGGATCACAGATACGCAGTATTTT. It translates to CASSLVGHRDRVRITDTQYF. The rearrangement links TRBV7-9 to TRBJ2-3, with 9 bases identical to TRBD1. The germline gives CDR1 SEHNR, CDR2 FQNEAQ (reference sequence). This CDR3 spans 20 amino acids. J was trimmed by 2 bases and V by 1 base; bases with no gene match: 16. The full variable domain, rest sourced from reference TRBV7-9 and TRBJ2-3, is DTGVSQNPRHKITKRGQNVTFRCDPISEHNRLYWYRQTLGQGPEFLTYFQNEAQLEKSRLLSDRFSAERPKGSFSTLEIQRTEQGDSAMYLCASSLVGHRDRVRITDTQYFGPGTRLTVL.

This clonotype was seen ten or more times. V gene TRBV7-2 combines with J gene TRBJ1-1; a possible D gene is TRBD1 (5 bases). V was shortened by 5 bases and J by 2 bases, with 12 bases between the two germline ends. The CDR3 totals 14 residues. Germline CDR1 is SGHTA and CDR2 is FQGNSA. The CDR3, as DNA: TGTGCCAGCAGCCTCCTGACAGTCAACACTGAAGCTTTCTTT. Its translation: CASSLLTVNTEAFF. Complete variable domain (other parts from reference TRBV7-2 and TRBJ1-1): GAGVSQSPSNKVTEKGKDVELRCDPISGHTALYWYRQSLGQGLEFLIYFQGNSAPDKSGLPSDRFSAERTGGSVSTLTIQRTQQEDSAVYLCASSLLTVNTEAFFGQGTRLTVV.

The V and J genes are TRBV5-6 and TRBJ1-1; the D gene is possibly TRBD1 (5 bases). CDR3 size: 16 residues. V lost 0 bases to trimming and J lost 0 bases, with 12 bases between them. Per the germline V gene, CDR1 is SGHDT and CDR2 is YYEEEE. The CDR3 DNA reads as TGTGCCAGCAGCTTGGGACTGGCAGGGATGAACACTGAAGCTTTCTTT. Translating it yields CASSLGLAGMNTEAFF.

In the case of this clonotype: A much larger clonotype is one base distant, so this may be a read error. The DNA of the CDR3 is TGTGCCAGCAGTGGCAGGGGGTATCAGCCCCAGCATTTT. This translates into CASSGRGYQPQHF. The genes are TRBV28 and TRBJ1-5; 7 nucleotides match TRBD1. CDR1 and CDR2 from the germline V gene are MDHEN and SYDVKM. After removal of 5 bases from V and 5 bases from J, the junction contained 3 bases not matched to a gene. This CDR3 comprises 13 residues.

This clonotype was found a few times. This rearrangement joins TRBV19 to TRBJ1-2, with D maybe TRBD1 (6 bases). There are 16 residues in the CDR3. The V gene's germline CDR1 is LNHDA and CDR2 SQIVND (reference sequence). The V end was cut by 8 bases, the J end by 8 bases, with 27 bases between. The CDR3 DNA sequence: TGTGCCAGTCGTCGGGAGGCAGGGGCACTTTTCTGGGGCTACACCTTC. This codes for CASRREAGALFWGYTF.

The chain couples TRBV19 to TRBJ1-1; 7 positions match TRBD1. The V gene's germline CDR1 is LNHDA and CDR2 SQIVND (reference sequence). The CDR3 consists of 13 residues. The V gene end was trimmed by 3 bases and the J gene end by 7 bases; junction bases not matched to a gene: 5. The CDR3 region is CASSIATGNEAFF. DNA of the CDR3: TGTGCCAGTAGTATTGCGACAGGGAATGAAGCTTTCTTT.

This clonotype was recorded at least ten times. In nucleotides, the CDR3 is TGTGCCAGCTCACCTCTGGTCATGAACACTGAAGCTTTCTTT. It specifies CASSPLVMNTEAFF. The rearrangement links TRBV18 to TRBJ1-1; D unresolved. Germline V gene lookup returns CDR1 KGHSH and CDR2 LQKENI. The germline V and J ends were trimmed by 3 bases and 0 bases, with 8 bases remaining between them. The CDR3 consists of 14 residues.

There are many counts of this clonotype. V is TRBV12-3 or TRBV12-4 and J is TRBJ2-3; possibly TRBD2 for D (6 bases). Trimming cost V 3 bases and J 0 bases, with 10 bases left between them. This CDR3 comprises 15 residues. Here the CDR3 DNA reads TGTGCCAGCAGTTTGAAGCGGGTCAGCACAGATACGCAGTATTTT. It is translated as CASSLKRVSTDTQYF.

This clonotype was seen repeatedly, ten times or more. The J gene is TRBJ2-7, the V gene TRBV27; 9 nucleotides match TRBD1. Germline CDR1 is MNHEY and CDR2 is SMNVEV (reference sequence). V shed 4 bases, J shed 4 bases, and the junction held 2 bases outside the gene matches. This CDR3 is built from 13 residues. The CDR3 loop reads CASSWGQGYEQYF. As DNA, the CDR3 is TGTGCCAGCAGTTGGGGACAGGGTTACGAGCAGTACTTC.

This clonotype was seen at least ten times. The chain has TRBV18 and TRBJ2-7; TRBD1 is a possible D gene (5 bases). The CDR3 is 14 residues long. CDR1 KGHSH and CDR2 LQKENI come from the germline V gene. Trimming cost V 1 base and J 3 bases, with 10 bases left between them. CDR3 sequence (DNA): TGTGCCAGCTCACCACTGTACAGGCTCTACGAGCAGTACTTC. It yields the protein CASSPLYRLYEQYF.

The chain combines TRBV11-2 with TRBJ2-1; TRBD2 matches 10 bases. The end of the DNA is better explained by TRBJ2-5, so the J call may be wrong. This CDR3 has 15 amino acids. CDR1 and CDR2 from the germline V gene are SGHAT and FQNNGV. CDR3 in DNA: TGTGCCAGCGGCCGAGCGGGAGGGCTGAGAGTGACCCAGTACTTC. Residues: CASGRAGGLRVTQYF.

In this sample, this clonotype turned up many times. The chain uses TRBV7-8 and TRBJ2-4; 10 nucleotides align to TRBD1. The CDR3 spans 21 residues. V lost 2 bases and J lost 0; bases outside the gene matches: 16. Germline loops: CDR1 SGHVS, CDR2 FQNEAQ. In DNA form, the CDR3 reads TGTGCCAGCAGCTTAACCGACAGGGGGCGCCGGTTAAGCGTAGCCAAAAACATTCAGTACTTC. Its translation: CASSLTDRGRRLSVAKNIQYF.

In this sample, this clonotype turned up many times. The chain employs TRBV27 and TRBJ2-2; 8 positions agree with TRBD1. CDR3 length: 20 residues. CDR1 MNHEY and CDR2 SMNVEV come from the germline V gene (reference sequence). V gave up 1 base and J gave up 5 bases; unmatched junction bases: 18. CDR3 amino acids: CASSLFEWEPGTGTTGELFF. The CDR3 DNA reads as TGTGCCAGCAGTTTATTTGAATGGGAACCGGGGACAGGCACAACCGGGGAGCTGTTTTTT.

This clonotype has a count of ten or more. This chain joins TRBV11-2 and TRBJ2-3; tentative D call: TRBD1 (5 bases). Trimming stripped 0 bases from V and 3 bases from J, with 16 bases between. CDR3 length: 17 residues. Germline V gene lookup returns CDR1 SGHAT and CDR2 FQNNGV. The CDR3 protein is CASSLDTPGKGTDTQYF. CDR3 DNA sequence: TGTGCCAGCAGCTTAGATACCCCAGGGAAGGGAACAGATACGCAGTATTTT.

This clonotype was seen repeatedly, ten times or more. The V gene is TRBV20-1, the J gene TRBJ2-1; D possibly corresponds to TRBD1 (6 bases). Germline CDR1 and CDR2: DFQATT and SNEGSKA (reference sequence). The CDR3 is made up of 15 amino acids. Between the trimmed V and J ends, which lost 0 bases and 6 bases, there was a span of 15 bases. CDR3 nucleotide sequence: TGCAGTGCTAGAGATTTACTCCGGACAGCCAATGAGCAGTTCTTC. Translating it yields CSARDLLRTANEQFF.

This clonotype was seen at least ten times. This chain joins TRBV20-1 and TRBJ2-5, with 15 bases aligning to TRBD2. Trimming removed 5 bases from V and 1 base from J; junction bases left unmatched: 5. Germline values: CDR1 DFQATT, CDR2 SNEGSKA (reference sequence). CDR3 length: 16 residues. CDR3 residues: CSASGTSGRIQETQYF. In nucleotides, the CDR3 is TGCAGTGCTTCCGGGACTAGCGGGAGGATCCAAGAGACCCAGTACTTC.

This clonotype was recorded at least ten times. V gene TRBV12-3 or TRBV12-4 combines with J gene TRBJ1-1; the D is unclear. Trimming removed 6 bases from V and 3 bases from J, with 11 bases in between. The CDR3 sequence is 13 residues long. The CDR3, as DNA: TGTGCCAGCAGACGCGTCGGGGACACTGAAGCTTTCTTT. Translation: CASRRVGDTEAFF.

This chain connects TRBV20-1 to TRBJ2-5; TRBD2 matches at 14 bases. Germline CDR1 reads DFQATT; CDR2 reads SNEGSKA (reference sequence). Losses at the gene ends were 6 bases for V and 2 bases for J; bases not matched to a gene: 17. The CDR3 consists of 19 residues. As DNA, the CDR3 is TGCAGTGCAACCTCGCTTAGACTAGCGGGAGGGCCGGGTCAAGAGACCCAGTACTTC. Amino acids: CSATSLRLAGGPGQETQYF.

The table lists this clonotype with many counts. V and J are TRBV30 and TRBJ2-5, with no clear D. Trimming took off 5 bases at V and 5 bases at J, with 12 bases between the two ends. Germline CDR1 is GTSNPN and CDR2 is SVGIG (reference sequence). The CDR3 has 12 amino acids. In nucleotides, the CDR3 is TGTGCCTGGGTGGACGTTTGGGAGACCCAGTACTTC. It yields the protein CAWVDVWETQYF.

Remarks on this clonotype: A far larger clone is just one base off, so this is likely a read error. The chain recombines TRBV10-3 with TRBJ2-4; 15 positions match TRBD2. The DNA matches TRBJ2-5 better at its end, which makes the J call doubtful. This CDR3 spans 16 amino acids. CDR1 and CDR2 (germline): ENHRY, SYGVKD. CDR3 protein: CAINLGLAGGGETQYF. CDR3 bases: TGTGCCATCAACCTGGGACTAGCGGGAGGAGGGGAGACCCAGTACTTC.

The table lists this clonotype with many counts. V and J are TRBV9 and TRBJ2-1; 7 nucleotides match TRBD2. V shed 4 bases, J shed 3 bases, and the junction held 7 bases outside the gene matches. Germline CDR1 and CDR2: SGDLS and YYNGEE. The CDR3 is 15 amino acids. The CDR3 sequence: CASSPAGTNYNEQFF. CDR3 coding DNA: TGTGCCAGCAGCCCAGCGGGAACCAACTACAATGAGCAGTTCTTC.